These 28 T cell receptor beta chains originate from one sample sequenced in a study of blood T cell repertoires in COVID-19. The method was immunoSEQ multiplex PCR; TCRdb's version includes in-frame clones alone and lacks a portion of them. The table lists under 250,000 clones, roughly 80% of them singletons. Material: peripheral blood. Source of these receptors: a woman at least 80 years old with acute or convalescent COVID-19.

The chain couples TRBV5-5 to TRBJ1-4; TRBD1 matches 8 bases. Germline lookup yields CDR1 SGHKS and CDR2 YYEKEE (reference sequence). The V segment lost 4 bases and the J segment 7 bases; nucleotides outside the gene matches: 9. This CDR3 is 15 amino acids long. Here the CDR3 reads CASSVMTGASEKLFF. CDR3 nucleotide sequence: TGTGCCAGCAGCGTGATGACAGGGGCAAGTGAAAAACTGTTTTTT.

This clone was counted a few times. This sequence joins TRBV28 and TRBJ2-7; D unclear. This CDR3 is 15 amino acids long. CDR1 and CDR2 (germline): MDHEN, SYDVKM. The V end lost 5 bases, the J end lost 2 bases, and 16 bases lay between the germline ends. DNA for the CDR3: TGTGCCAGCAGTCCGGTCGTCACTCCTCCCTACGAGCAGTACTTC. This encodes CASSPVVTPPYEQYF.

The DNA of the CDR3 is TGTGCCAGCAGCCAAGTGGCGGGCCTGAACACCGGGGAGCTGTTTTTT. As protein: CASSQVAGLNTGELFF. This rearrangement joins TRBV14 to TRBJ2-2, with D possibly being TRBD2 (5 bases). The V end was cut by 1 base, the J end by 1 base, with 10 bases between. This CDR3 has 16 amino acids. Germline V lookup: CDR1 SGHDN, CDR2 FVKESK. Full variable domain (rest looked up from reference TRBV14 and TRBJ2-2): EAGVTQFPSHSVIEKGQTVTLRCDPISGHDNLYWYRRVMGKEIKFLLHFVKESKQDESGMPNNRFLAERTGGTYSTLKVQPAELEDSGVYFCASSQVAGLNTGELFFGEGSRLTVL.

This clone was detected only once. CDR3 region: CASKTEAINYGYTF. CDR3 sequence (DNA): TGTGCCAGTAAAACAGAAGCCATTAACTATGGCTACACCTTC. The chain joins TRBV19 to TRBJ1-2; the D is unclear. V dropped 7 bases and J dropped 1 base, with 13 bases sitting between them. CDR3 length equals 14 residues. Germline CDR1 reads LNHDA; CDR2 reads SQIVND (reference sequence).

V and J are TRBV18 and TRBJ2-3, with 8 bases matching TRBD2. This CDR3 spans 15 amino acids. The germline V gene has CDR1 KGHSH and CDR2 LQKENI. Trimming cost V 5 bases and J 1 base; bases outside gene matches: 5. The CDR3 DNA sequence: TGTGCCAGCTCATCCACTAGCGGTGGCACAGATACGCAGTATTTT. Residues: CASSSTSGGTDTQYF.

The chain couples TRBV14 to TRBJ2-5; D remains ambiguous. V lost 2 bases, J lost 2 bases, and 3 bases lay in between. Per germline, CDR1 SGHDN and CDR2 FVKESK. CDR3 size: 12 residues. The CDR3 DNA follows: TGTGCCAGCAGCCAAATACAAGAGACCCAGTACTTC. It encodes CASSQIQETQYF.

The CDR3 spells CASSFGSGGNTIYF. DNA of the CDR3: TGTGCCAGCAGTTTCGGGAGTGGAGGAAACACCATATATTTT. The rearrangement joins TRBV28 to TRBJ1-3; D gene unclear. There are 14 residues in the CDR3. Germline-derived CDR1 and CDR2 are MDHEN and SYDVKM. With 3 bases removed from V and 4 bases from J, the gap between germline ends came to 10 bases.

This chain connects TRBV18 to TRBJ1-1; D gene uncertain. Deletions cut 2 bases from V and 2 bases from J, with 12 bases between. Germline V lookup: CDR1 KGHSH, CDR2 LQKENI. This CDR3 spans 15 amino acids. In nucleotides, the CDR3 is TGTGCCAGCTCACCATCCCAAACACCTAACACTGAAGCTTTCTTT. It codes for CASSPSQTPNTEAFF. The entire variable domain, with the rest obtained from reference TRBV18 and TRBJ1-1, is as follows: NAGVMQNPRHLVRRRGQEARLRCSPMKGHSHVYWYRQLPEEGLKFMVYLQKENIIDESGMPKERFSAEFPKEGPSILRIQQVVRGDSAAYFCASSPSQTPNTEAFFGQGTRLTVV.

The chain recombines TRBV5-1 with TRBJ2-2, with 7 nucleotides matching TRBD1. J gave up 1 base and V 4 bases, and 4 bases lay outside the gene matches. The germline V gene encodes CDR1 SGHRS and CDR2 YFSETQ. The CDR3 is made up of 15 amino acids. In DNA, the CDR3 is TGCGCCAGCAGCCCCTGGGACAGGAACACCGGGGAGCTGTTTTTT. Translated, it gives CASSPWDRNTGELFF. Drawing the rest from reference TRBV5-1 and TRBJ2-2, the complete variable domain is KAGVTQTPRYLIKTRGQQVTLSCSPISGHRSVSWYQQTPGQGLQFLFEYFSETQRNKGNFPGRFSGRQFSNSRSEMNVSTLELGDSALYLCASSPWDRNTGELFFGEGSRLTVL.

V gene TRBV4-2 combines with J gene TRBJ1-5, with D perhaps TRBD1 (6 bases). This CDR3 contains 16 residues. The V end lost 0 bases, the J end lost 4 bases, and 13 bases lay between the germline ends. The germline CDR1 and CDR2 sequences are LGHNA and YNFKEQ. For the CDR3, the DNA is TGTGCCAGCAGCCAAGATGAGCAGGGGAAGAATCAGCCCCAGCATTTT. Amino acid sequence: CASSQDEQGKNQPQHF.

The chain joins TRBV12-3 or TRBV12-4 to TRBJ1-2; D is ambiguous. V was clipped by 2 bases and J by 4 bases, with 8 bases between them. This CDR3 comprises 13 residues. As DNA, the CDR3 is TGTGCCAGCAGTTTAAGACTGAGCTATGGCTACACCTTC. This codes for CASSLRLSYGYTF.

The genes are TRBV5-1 and TRBJ1-1; TRBD1 matches at 9 bases. Germline CDR1 reads SGHRS; CDR2 reads YFSETQ. V trimming: 6 bases; J trimming: 0 bases; junction bases outside the gene matches: 6. This CDR3 comprises 15 residues. In nucleotides, the CDR3 is TGCGCCAGCAAATTACAGGGGGCCCTGAACACTGAAGCTTTCTTT. Translated: CASKLQGALNTEAFF.

The gene calls are TRBV5-1 and TRBJ1-1; 8 nucleotides agree with TRBD1. This CDR3 is 14 amino acids long. V was pared by 4 bases and J by 4 bases, with 6 bases of the junction left unmatched. Germline loops: CDR1 SGHRS, CDR2 YFSETQ. The CDR3 bases are TGCGCCAGCAGCGCAGAAACAGGGGGCACTGAAGCTTTCTTT. Translated: CASSAETGGTEAFF.

This sequence joins TRBV6-2 or TRBV6-3 and TRBJ1-1; the D gene is possibly TRBD1 (6 bases). Trimming cost V 0 bases and J 5 bases, with 19 bases left between them. CDR1 is MNHEY and CDR2 is SVGEGT in the germline V gene. The CDR3 totals 17 residues. The CDR3 spells CASSYSARGIPRTEAFF. Written as DNA, the CDR3 is TGTGCCAGCAGTTACTCGGCCAGGGGTATTCCTCGAACTGAAGCTTTCTTT.

CDR3 in DNA: TGCGCCAGCAGCGGAACTAGCGGGAGAACTTACGAGCAGTACTTC. It specifies CASSGTSGRTYEQYF. J is TRBJ2-7 and V is TRBV10-2; 11 positions agree with TRBD2. CDR1 and CDR2 (germline): WSHSY, SAAADI. The CDR3 loop spans 15 amino acids. V lost 6 bases, J lost 4 bases, and 8 bases stayed unmatched.

This chain connects TRBV5-1 to TRBJ2-7, with TRBD1 as a possible D gene (5 bases). The V end was cut by 2 bases, the J end by 0 bases, with 12 bases between. CDR3 size: 15 residues. The germline V gene encodes CDR1 SGHRS and CDR2 YFSETQ. CDR3 amino acids: CASSFAGRSSYEQYF. The CDR3, as DNA: TGCGCCAGCAGCTTTGCAGGGCGGAGCTCCTACGAGCAGTACTTC.

The chain joins TRBV2 to TRBJ2-2, with TRBD2 as a possible D gene (5 bases). Trimming stripped 8 bases from V and 1 base from J, with 8 bases between. The germline CDR1 and CDR2 sequences are SNHLY and FYNNEI. The CDR3 length is 13 residues. The CDR3 here is CASGRVNTGELFF. CDR3 sequence (DNA): TGTGCCAGCGGGCGGGTGAACACCGGGGAGCTGTTTTTT.

The chain recombines TRBV9 with TRBJ2-1; the match to TRBD2 covers 14 bases. Trimming removed 2 bases from V and 10 bases from J; junction bases left unmatched: 5. CDR3 length equals 15 residues. Germline V gene lookup returns CDR1 SGDLS and CDR2 YYNGEE. In DNA, the CDR3 is TGTGCCAGCAGCGTTTCCGGGACTAGCGGGGGCGAGCAGTTCTTC. Amino acid sequence: CASSVSGTSGGEQFF. The entire variable domain, with the rest obtained from reference TRBV9 and TRBJ2-1, is as follows: DSGVTQTPKHLITATGQRVTLRCSPRSGDLSVYWYQQSLDQGLQFLIQYYNGEERAKGNILERFSAQQFPDLHSELNLSSLELGDSALYFCASSVSGTSGGEQFFGPGTRLTVL.

This chain connects TRBV5-4 to TRBJ1-1; no firm D call. V was cut by 0 bases and J by 6 bases, with 15 bases left in between. The CDR3 consists of 15 residues. The germline CDR1 and CDR2 sequences are SGHNT and YYREEE (reference sequence). This CDR3 reads CASSLGTFRDAEAFF. CDR3 coding DNA: TGTGCCAGCAGCTTGGGTACTTTCCGGGATGCTGAAGCTTTCTTT.

V is TRBV30 and J is TRBJ1-4; a weak D match, TRBD1 (6 bases). Per germline, CDR1 GTSNPN and CDR2 SVGIG (reference sequence). The V and J ends lost 1 base and 7 bases respectively, with 13 bases between them. The CDR3 has 14 amino acids. CDR3 protein: CAWSGTAWGEKLFF. DNA for the CDR3: TGTGCCTGGAGTGGGACAGCCTGGGGTGAAAAACTGTTTTTT.

This clone appeared a few times. This chain connects TRBV29-1 to TRBJ2-2; 10 bases fit TRBD1. The germline V gene has CDR1 SQVTM and CDR2 ANQGSEA. The CDR3 is 15 residues long. Trimming removed 4 bases from V and 7 bases from J; junction bases left unmatched: 9. The CDR3 sequence is CSVGQGANSGGELFF. The CDR3 DNA follows: TGCAGCGTTGGACAGGGGGCTAACTCGGGCGGGGAGCTGTTTTTT.

The chain couples TRBV19 to TRBJ1-2, with D tentatively TRBD1 (5 bases). The CDR3 has 15 amino acids. The germline V and J ends were trimmed by 9 bases and 0 bases, with 17 bases remaining between them. Looked up from germline, CDR1 is LNHDA and CDR2 is SQIVND (reference sequence). CDR3 amino acids: CASQNPLTANYGYTF. The CDR3 DNA follows: TGTGCCAGCCAGAACCCCTTGACAGCTAACTATGGCTACACCTTC. The entire variable domain, with the rest obtained from reference TRBV19 and TRBJ1-2, is as follows: DGGITQSPKYLFRKEGQNVTLSCEQNLNHDAMYWYRQDPGQGLRLIYYSQIVNDFQKGDIAEGYSVSREKKESFPLTVTSAQKNPTAFYLCASQNPLTANYGYTFGSGTRLTVV.

This clone occurred a few times. V gene TRBV9 combines with J gene TRBJ1-2; D is perhaps TRBD1 (5 bases). The germline gives CDR1 SGDLS, CDR2 YYNGEE. V lost 0 bases and J 1 base, leaving 10 bases between the germline ends. The CDR3 contains 15 residues. The DNA of the CDR3 is TGTGCCAGCAGCGTAGATCCCAGGGATAACTATGGCTACACCTTC. Amino acid sequence: CASSVDPRDNYGYTF.

The chain carries TRBV30 and TRBJ2-5, with D maybe TRBD2 (7 bases). The CDR3 contains 12 residues. Trimming shortened V by 3 bases and J by 4 bases, and 9 bases separated the two germline ends. The germline V gene encodes CDR1 GTSNPN and CDR2 SVGIG (reference sequence). The CDR3 DNA reads as TGTGCCTGGAGGGGGGGGGCAGAGACCCAGTACTTC. It is translated as CAWRGGAETQYF.

V gene TRBV2 combines with J gene TRBJ2-5, with 10 bases fitting TRBD1. Germline trimming cut 5 bases from V and 5 bases from J; bases unmatched to any gene: 5. Germline-derived CDR1 and CDR2 are SNHLY and FYNNEI. The CDR3 runs to 14 residues. For the CDR3, the DNA is TGTGCCAGCAGTACGACAGGGGGCAGGGAGACCCAGTACTTC. It specifies CASSTTGGRETQYF.

The rearrangement joins TRBV15 to TRBJ1-5; 9 positions match TRBD1. There are 15 residues in the CDR3. J was trimmed by 6 bases and V by 4 bases; bases with no gene match: 7. Germline V lookup: CDR1 LNHNV, CDR2 YYDKDF (reference sequence). The CDR3 DNA is TGTGCCACCAGCATTAGGGGACAGGGTGGTCAGCCCCAGCATTTT. Amino acids: CATSIRGQGGQPQHF.

V is TRBV10-3 and J is TRBJ1-2, with D unclear. This CDR3 is built from 12 residues. In germline, CDR1 is ENHRY, CDR2 SYGVKD. Trimming stripped 7 bases from V and 6 bases from J, with 12 bases between. The DNA for the CDR3 is TGTGCCATCAATCGGGAGTCAGATGGCTACACCTTC. It codes for CAINRESDGYTF.

This clone came up once. The DNA for the CDR3 is TGTGCCTGGAGTGTACTAGCCGGGTTCGGCGCTTTCTTT. Translating gives CAWSVLAGFGAFF. The V gene is TRBV30, the J gene TRBJ1-1, with D unresolved. In germline, CDR1 is GTSNPN, CDR2 SVGIG (reference sequence). V lost 0 bases and J 11 bases, leaving 16 bases between the germline ends. The CDR3 extends over 13 amino acids.